The 20 T cell receptor beta chains below all came from one sample that was sequenced in a study of blood T cell repertoires in COVID-19. TCRdb's copy holds only in-frame clones and misses some; the assay was immunoSEQ multiplex PCR. Among a few hundred thousand clones, 90% were seen once, and the ten largest hold roughly 2%. Sequencing was done on a sample of peripheral blood. The receptor set was obtained from a woman aged 55-69 years with COVID-19, enrolled during active disease.

V and J are TRBV7-2 and TRBJ2-7; unclear D gene. CDR1 is SGHTA, CDR2 FQGNSA, per germline. Trimming removed 5 bases at V and 3 bases at J, with 14 bases between. The CDR3 is 14 amino acids. The CDR3 loop reads CASSLESFVYEQYF. CDR3 in DNA: TGTGCCAGCAGCCTGGAGAGTTTCGTCTACGAGCAGTACTTC.

The rearrangement joins TRBV9 to TRBJ2-7; the D gene is possibly TRBD2 (5 bases). CDR3 length: 14 amino acids. V lost 0 bases, J lost 7 bases, and 14 bases lay in between. Germline V gene sequence: CDR1 SGDLS, CDR2 YYNGEE. The CDR3 DNA reads as TGTGCCAGCAGCGTAGCTATTGACGGGAATGAGCAGTACTTC. Its protein product is CASSVAIDGNEQYF.

V usage is TRBV12-3 or TRBV12-4 and J usage is TRBJ1-5, with D perhaps matching TRBD1 (6 bases). Trimming removed 6 bases from V and 10 bases from J, with 13 bases in between. This CDR3 is 12 amino acids long. The CDR3 DNA follows: TGTGCCAGCAGCCTGACAGGAGAACCCCAGCATTTT. It specifies CASSLTGEPQHF.

The chain uses TRBV9 and TRBJ1-6; D perhaps matches TRBD1 (5 bases). The CDR3 spans 14 residues. Germline-derived CDR1 and CDR2 are SGDLS and YYNGEE. The V and J ends lost 6 bases and 9 bases respectively, with 16 bases between them. CDR3 in amino acids: CASTGGGLPSPLHF. In DNA form, the CDR3 reads TGTGCCAGCACCGGGGGGGGGTTGCCTTCACCCCTCCACTTT.

The V and J genes are TRBV6-5 and TRBJ1-2; D may be TRBD1 (5 bases). The CDR3 sequence is 14 residues long. Trimming cost V 0 bases and J 7 bases, with 12 bases left between them. Germline V CDR1 and CDR2: MNHEY, SVGAGI. The CDR3 sequence: CASSYSVRGGGYTF. CDR3 nucleotide sequence: TGTGCCAGCAGTTACTCGGTTCGGGGGGGTGGCTACACCTTC.

This clone was detected once. The chain employs TRBV9 and TRBJ2-3; possible D gene TRBD2, 6 bases. The ends were cut back, 0 bases at V and 0 bases at J, with 14 bases in the middle. The CDR3 is 17 residues long. Per the germline V gene, CDR1 is SGDLS and CDR2 is YYNGEE. The CDR3 DNA follows: TGTGCCAGCAGCGTAGATGGGGGTAGCGGAAGCACAGATACGCAGTATTTT. It yields the protein CASSVDGGSGSTDTQYF.

The V call is TRBV9, the J call TRBJ2-1, with 7 bases that match TRBD2. V trimming: 0 bases; J trimming: 7 bases; junction bases outside the gene matches: 13. CDR1 and CDR2 from the germline V gene are SGDLS and YYNGEE. The CDR3 is made up of 17 amino acids. The CDR3 reads CASSVATGWEGRNEQFF. In nucleotides, the CDR3 is TGTGCCAGCAGCGTAGCTACGGGGTGGGAGGGGAGGAATGAGCAGTTCTTC.

This chain connects TRBV6-1 to TRBJ1-6; tentative D call: TRBD1 (6 bases). V was pared by 1 base and J by 4 bases, with 8 bases between. Germline CDR1 and CDR2: MNHNS and SASEGT. The CDR3 is made up of 15 amino acids. The CDR3 DNA follows: TGTGCCAGCAGTGAAGTCCAGGGGTATAATTCACCCCTCCACTTT. Protein product: CASSEVQGYNSPLHF.

This chain uses TRBV3-1 (or the pseudogene TRBV3-2) with TRBJ1-2; 8 bases fit TRBD1. This CDR3 spans 20 amino acids. V gave up 2 bases and J gave up 3 bases; unmatched junction bases: 20. Germline assignment: CDR1 LGHDT and CDR2 YNNKEL (reference sequence). In nucleotides, the CDR3 is TGTGCCAGCAGCCAACCAAATCCTGGGCACAGGGGGGGGACCCACTATGGCTACACCTTC. Translation gives CASSQPNPGHRGGTHYGYTF.

This chain uses TRBV20-1 with TRBJ1-2; no clear D gene. The ends were cut back, 3 bases at V and 3 bases at J, with 5 bases in the middle. The CDR3 loop spans 11 amino acids. The V gene's germline CDR1 is DFQATT and CDR2 SNEGSKA (reference sequence). The CDR3 bases are TGCAGTGCTAGCGAGGACTATGGCTACACCTTC. Translated, it gives CSASEDYGYTF.

This chain joins TRBV4-3 and TRBJ1-2; D might be TRBD1 (5 bases). CDR1 and CDR2 (germline): LGHNA, YSLEER. V was pared by 0 bases and J by 2 bases, with 13 bases between. CDR3 size: 16 residues. The CDR3 loop reads CASSQDHDSFNYGYTF. DNA of the CDR3: TGCGCCAGCAGCCAAGATCATGACAGTTTCAACTATGGCTACACCTTC.

In this sample, this clone turned up once. V and J are TRBV7-2 and TRBJ1-3; D remains unclear. The germline V and J ends were trimmed by 1 base and 0 bases, with 7 bases remaining between them. Germline V gives CDR1 SGHTA, CDR2 FQGNSA. The CDR3 extends over 15 amino acids. The CDR3 DNA follows: TGTGCCAGCAGCTTAGTGGAGGGCTCTGGAAACACCATATATTTT. This gives the protein CASSLVEGSGNTIYF.

This clone has only a few counts. The chain couples TRBV27 to TRBJ1-5; D ambiguous. The CDR3 runs to 17 residues. The germline V gene encodes CDR1 MNHEY and CDR2 SMNVEV (reference sequence). V gave up 4 bases and J gave up 0 bases, with 16 bases separating them. The CDR3 region is CASSSRGGLYSNQPQHF. CDR3 bases: TGTGCCAGCAGTTCCCGAGGAGGGCTTTATAGCAATCAGCCCCAGCATTTT.

The chain uses TRBV19 and TRBJ2-1, with D tentatively TRBD1 (6 bases). Trimming stripped 4 bases from V and 8 bases from J, with 12 bases between. CDR1 is LNHDA and CDR2 is SQIVND in the germline V gene (reference sequence). The CDR3 covers 13 residues. DNA of the CDR3: TGTGCCAGTAGTAGAGGGACAATCTATGAGCAGTTCTTC. It codes for CASSRGTIYEQFF.

V and J are TRBV27 and TRBJ2-3, with D possibly TRBD1 on 5 matching bases. V shed 5 bases and J shed 4 bases, with 16 bases lying between them. CDR3 size: 15 residues. Germline CDR1 is MNHEY and CDR2 is SMNVEV (reference sequence). In DNA, the CDR3 is TGTGCCAGCAGTCCCCTTGGGAAAGGGGCAGATACGCAGTATTTT. It codes for CASSPLGKGADTQYF.

The chain recombines TRBV27 with TRBJ1-5, with 8 bases aligning to TRBD1. CDR1 is MNHEY, CDR2 SMNVEV, per germline (reference sequence). This CDR3 region has 12 residues. The V and J ends lost 4 bases and 7 bases, in that order; junction bases with no gene match: 0. The CDR3 is CASSYRGQPQHF. Here the CDR3 DNA reads TGTGCCAGCAGTTACAGGGGGCAGCCCCAGCATTTT.

DNA of the CDR3: TGTGCCAGCAGGGGGGCCCCGGATTCGCAGTATTTT. Its translation: CASRGAPDSQYF. J is TRBJ2-3 and V is TRBV6-5, with TRBD1 as a possible D gene (6 bases). Trimming took off 6 bases at V and 10 bases at J, with 14 bases between the two ends. Germline V gene data show CDR1 as MNHEY and CDR2 as SVGAGI. The CDR3 consists of 12 residues.

About this clone: Compared with germline, one end of the junction differs, possibly owing to a read error. The CDR3 sequence: CASKTGTAAYQQYF. CDR3 coding DNA: TGTGCCAGCAAGACAGGGACGGCTGCCTACCAGCAGTACTTC. The rearrangement links TRBV6-5 to TRBJ2-7; TRBD1 aligns across 7 bases. Germline CDR1 reads MNHEY; CDR2 reads SVGAGI. The CDR3 sequence is 14 residues long.

The rearrangement links TRBV29-1 to TRBJ2-1; 11 bases are a match to TRBD2. V gave up 4 bases and J gave up 6 bases; unmatched junction bases: 2. Germline CDR1 and CDR2: SQVTM and ANQGSEA. This CDR3 spans 13 amino acids. This CDR3 reads CSVASGGSNEQFF. The CDR3 DNA sequence: TGCAGCGTTGCTAGCGGGGGGTCCAATGAGCAGTTCTTC.

The rearrangement joins TRBV4-2 to TRBJ2-5; 7 nucleotides align to TRBD2. Germline V lookup: CDR1 LGHNA, CDR2 YNFKEQ. CDR3 length equals 14 residues. Losses at the gene ends were 4 bases for V and 3 bases for J; bases not matched to a gene: 5. The CDR3 DNA reads as TGTGCCAGCAGCCCGACCGGGACTAAAGAGACCCAGTACTTC. The encoded protein is CASSPTGTKETQYF.